This T cell receptor (beta chain) was identified during a study of T cells expressing NK-cell markers. Findings and caveats of the study: The CD3+CD56-NKG2C+ fraction of a handful of donors was also led by these clonotypes.

5'RACE template switching with UMIs generated TCR beta cDNA. For each CDR3 protein, TCRdb gives one entry from its re-call of the 5' RACE reads, without DNA. The listing contains fewer than 550,000 distinct CDR3 sequences. Regarding this clonotype: The antigen is not known.

The germline V gene encodes CDR1 MGHRA and CDR2 YSYEKL. CDR3 length equals 14 residues. J is TRBJ2-5 and V is TRBV4-1. Sequencing input: blood T cells: a sorted CD56 or NKG2C T cell subset, CD4+ or CD8+ T cells, or bulk PBMC T cells (not recorded which). This receptor was obtained from a woman between 50 and 59 years old in good health. The CDR3 spells CASSQTRVSETQYF.